This T cell receptor (beta chain) originates from a study of blood T cell repertoires in COVID-19 (dated by TCRdb to between 2020 and 2021). Regarding the study in general: The collaborator samples originated in the United States, Italy and Spain and spanned the acute and convalescent phases of COVID-19. The material from the prospective study consisted of cDNA or gDNA derived from T cells, B-cell-depleted T cells, or PBMCs. The dataset comprised deeply sampled blood TCRbeta repertoires from subjects exposed to, actively infected with, or recovered from COVID-19. The repertoires were made available in a free public database intended to serve as a resource for research on the immune response to SARS-CoV-2. Samples came from the ongoing ImmuneRACE study (first 160 participants) plus 1,254 subjects from 6 global collaborators. A de-identified subject ID, COVID-19 status, age in years and sex were almost always included in the sample metadata. Where HLA class I and class II types were available, the types were taken from metadata supplied by the sample provider, not from assay-based typing. Study-wide findings and limitations: Clinical and demographic metadata were provided uncurated, with the amount varying by source and participant.

A word on this clone: Its antigen remains undetermined. No much larger clone is present one base from it, and per-base qualities are unavailable.

At one collaborating source in Seattle, patients were enrolled during active infection and were followed longitudinally through the course of disease. The collaborating institutions used their own protocols to collect whole blood in K2EDTA tubes. For TCRbeta analysis, collaborators shipped samples in one of three forms: frozen whole blood, isolated PBMCs, or DNA extracted from either of those sample types. TCRbeta CDR3 regions were amplified from genomic DNA using the immunoSEQ Assay, a bias-controlled multiplex PCR. In the paper's pipeline: Within the assay, amplification of reference gene primers was used to estimate how many nucleated cells each sample contained. To quantify the absolute abundance of each unique TCRbeta CDR3 rearrangement, sequence reads were collapsed and filtered. For each sample, productive Simpson clonality was calculated as the square root of Simpson's diversity index across productive rearrangements. In its TCRdb copy, this immuneACCESS table keeps in-frame sequences only and misses some clones. Where compared with another copy, unresolved V genes explain less than half of these, and the others have no known cause. V, J and clone size are those of that table, while D and trimming were read from the DNA. Within this sample are fewer than 450,000 clones, with about 91% of them counted one time only. Jointly, the top ten make up around 12% of the sample.

Per the germline V gene, SGHDT is the CDR1 and YYEEEE is the CDR2. Taken from cysteine to phenylalanine, the CDR3 has 12 residues. The kept DNA is CDR3 alone, 36 bases in frame from the first base. Deletion took 1 base off V and 11 bases off J, with a span of 12 bases between the germline ends. The TCR was taken from a woman aged 50 to 65 with COVID-19, enrolled during active disease. The V and J genes are TRBV5-6 and TRBJ1-1; 5 matching bases give a weak D call of TRBD1. Sequencing was carried out using peripheral blood. The DNA sequence is as follows: TGTGCCAGCAGCTTGAGCAGGGCCTCCGCTTTCTTT. Translated, it reads CASSLSRASAFF.